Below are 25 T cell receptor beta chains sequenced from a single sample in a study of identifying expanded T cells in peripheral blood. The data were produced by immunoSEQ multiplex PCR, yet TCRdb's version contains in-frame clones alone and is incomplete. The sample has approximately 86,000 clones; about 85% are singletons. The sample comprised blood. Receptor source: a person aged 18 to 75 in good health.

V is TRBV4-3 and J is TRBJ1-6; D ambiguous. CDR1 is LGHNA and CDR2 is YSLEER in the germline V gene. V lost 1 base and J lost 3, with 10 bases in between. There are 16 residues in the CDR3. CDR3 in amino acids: CASSQGWVNYNSPLHF. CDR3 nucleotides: TGCGCCAGCAGCCAAGGCTGGGTGAACTATAATTCACCCCTCCACTTT.

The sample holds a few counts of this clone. The CDR3 is CASSPGYNKNYGYTF. The CDR3 DNA follows: TGCGCCAGCAGCCCCGGGTATAACAAAAACTATGGCTACACCTTC. The chain is built from TRBV4-1 and TRBJ1-2; D not certain. The V gene lost 4 bases and the J gene lost 2 bases, with 14 bases spanning the gap. The length of the CDR3 is 15 residues. Looked up from germline, CDR1 is MGHRA and CDR2 is YSYEKL.

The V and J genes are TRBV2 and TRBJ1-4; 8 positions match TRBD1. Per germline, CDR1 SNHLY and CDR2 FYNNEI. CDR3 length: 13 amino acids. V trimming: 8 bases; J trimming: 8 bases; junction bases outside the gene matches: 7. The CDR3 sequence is CASLRGLAEKLFF. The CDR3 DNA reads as TGTGCCAGCCTCAGGGGGCTCGCGGAAAAACTGTTTTTT. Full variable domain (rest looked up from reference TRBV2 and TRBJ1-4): EPEVTQTPSHQVTQMGQEVILRCVPISNHLYFYWYRQILGQKVEFLVSFYNNEISEKSEIFDDQFSVERPDGSNFTLKIRSTKLEDSAMYFCASLRGLAEKLFFGSGTQLSVL.

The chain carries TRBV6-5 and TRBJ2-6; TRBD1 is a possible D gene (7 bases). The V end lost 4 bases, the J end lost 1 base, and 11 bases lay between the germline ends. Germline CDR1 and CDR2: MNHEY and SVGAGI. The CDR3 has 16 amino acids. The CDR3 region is CASSSTGTSGANVLTF. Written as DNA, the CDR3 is TGTGCCAGCAGTTCGACAGGGACTTCTGGGGCCAACGTCCTGACTTTC.

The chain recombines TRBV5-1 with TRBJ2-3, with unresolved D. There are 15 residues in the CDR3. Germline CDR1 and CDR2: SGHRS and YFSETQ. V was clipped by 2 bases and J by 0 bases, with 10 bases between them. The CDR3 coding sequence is TGCGCCAGCAGCTTAAACATACCTAGCACAGATACGCAGTATTTT. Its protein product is CASSLNIPSTDTQYF.

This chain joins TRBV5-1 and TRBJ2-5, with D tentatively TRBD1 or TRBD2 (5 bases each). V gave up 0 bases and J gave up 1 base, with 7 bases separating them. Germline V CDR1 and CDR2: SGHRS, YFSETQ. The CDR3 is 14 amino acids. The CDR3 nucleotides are TGCGCCAGCAGCTTGGCGGGGACCCAAGAGACCCAGTACTTC. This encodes CASSLAGTQETQYF.

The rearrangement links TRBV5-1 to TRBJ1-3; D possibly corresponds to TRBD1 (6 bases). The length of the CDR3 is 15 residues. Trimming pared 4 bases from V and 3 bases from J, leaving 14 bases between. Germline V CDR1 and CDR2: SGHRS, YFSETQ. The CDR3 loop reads CASSPRGANGNTIYF. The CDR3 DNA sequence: TGCGCCAGCAGCCCTCGGGGGGCGAATGGAAACACCATATATTTT.

In DNA form, the CDR3 reads TGTGCCAGCAGTTACTCTAGGCAAGTGAACACTGAAGCTTTCTTT. Its protein product is CASSYSRQVNTEAFF. The rearrangement uses TRBV6-5 and TRBJ1-1; no reliable D call. Germline V lookup: CDR1 MNHEY, CDR2 SVGAGI. There are 15 residues in the CDR3. The V end was cut by 0 bases, the J end by 0 bases, with 8 bases between.

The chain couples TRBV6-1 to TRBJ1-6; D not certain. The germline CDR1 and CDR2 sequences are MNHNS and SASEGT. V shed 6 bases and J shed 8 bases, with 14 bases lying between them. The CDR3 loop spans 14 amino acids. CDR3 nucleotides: TGTGCCAGCAGGAAGACGGACGATCATTCACCCCTCCACTTT. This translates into CASRKTDDHSPLHF.

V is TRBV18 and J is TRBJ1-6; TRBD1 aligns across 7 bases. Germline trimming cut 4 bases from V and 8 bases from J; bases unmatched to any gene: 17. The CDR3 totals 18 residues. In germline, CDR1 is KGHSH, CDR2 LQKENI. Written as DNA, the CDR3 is TGTGCCAGCTCACAACAACTCTTAGACAGGGTGAGTTATTCACCCCTCCACTTT. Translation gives CASSQQLLDRVSYSPLHF.

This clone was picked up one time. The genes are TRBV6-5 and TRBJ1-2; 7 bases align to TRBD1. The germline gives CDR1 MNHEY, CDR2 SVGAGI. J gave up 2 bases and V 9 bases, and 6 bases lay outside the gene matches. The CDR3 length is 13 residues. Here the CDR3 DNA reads TGTGCCAGTAGTGCAGGGGGGAACTATGGCTACACCTTC. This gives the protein CASSAGGNYGYTF.

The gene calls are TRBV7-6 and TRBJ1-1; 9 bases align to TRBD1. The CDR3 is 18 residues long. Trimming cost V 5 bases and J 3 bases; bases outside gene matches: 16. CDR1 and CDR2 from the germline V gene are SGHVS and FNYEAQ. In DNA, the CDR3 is TGTGCCAGCAGCCCCCAACCGGGACAGGGTTATCTGTACACTGAAGCTTTCTTT. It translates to CASSPQPGQGYLYTEAFF.

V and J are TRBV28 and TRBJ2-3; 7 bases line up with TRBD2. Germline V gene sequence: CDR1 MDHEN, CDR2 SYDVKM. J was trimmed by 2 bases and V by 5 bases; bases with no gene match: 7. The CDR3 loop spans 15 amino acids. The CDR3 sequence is CASSPRLASTDTQYF. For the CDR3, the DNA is TGTGCCAGCAGTCCGAGACTAGCCTCCACAGATACGCAGTATTTT.

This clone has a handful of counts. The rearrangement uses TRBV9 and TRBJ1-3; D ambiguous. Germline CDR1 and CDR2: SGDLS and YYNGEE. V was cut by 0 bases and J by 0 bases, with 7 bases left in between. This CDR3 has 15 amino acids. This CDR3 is CASSVDAVSGNTIYF. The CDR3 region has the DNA TGTGCCAGCAGCGTAGACGCGGTCTCTGGAAACACCATATATTTT.

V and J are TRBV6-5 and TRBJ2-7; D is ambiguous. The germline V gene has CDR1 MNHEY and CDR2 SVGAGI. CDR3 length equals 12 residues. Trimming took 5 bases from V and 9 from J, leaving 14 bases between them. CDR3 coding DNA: TGTGCCAGCAGTCTGGAGTCGGAGTGGCAGTACTTC. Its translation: CASSLESEWQYF.

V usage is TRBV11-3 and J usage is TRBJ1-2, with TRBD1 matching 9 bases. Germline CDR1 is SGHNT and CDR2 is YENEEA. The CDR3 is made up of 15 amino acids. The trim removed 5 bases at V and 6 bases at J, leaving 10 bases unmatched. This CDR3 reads CASSPRGQGWDGYTF. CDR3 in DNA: TGTGCCAGCAGCCCGCGCGGACAGGGGTGGGATGGCTACACCTTC.

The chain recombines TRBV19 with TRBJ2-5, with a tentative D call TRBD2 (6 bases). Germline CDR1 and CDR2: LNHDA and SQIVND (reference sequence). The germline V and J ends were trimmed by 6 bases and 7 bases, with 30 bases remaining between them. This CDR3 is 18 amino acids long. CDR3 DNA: TGTGCCAGTAGCCAGATTCCCCTCTTGACTAGTTCCTTTGGGACCCAGTACTTC. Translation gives CASSQIPLLTSSFGTQYF.

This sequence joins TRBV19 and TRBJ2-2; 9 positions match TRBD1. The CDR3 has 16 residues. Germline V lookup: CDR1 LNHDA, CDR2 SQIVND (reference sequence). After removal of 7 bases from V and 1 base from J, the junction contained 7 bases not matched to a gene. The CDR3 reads CASTPGQGGNTGELFF. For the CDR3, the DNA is TGTGCCAGTACCCCGGGACAGGGAGGGAACACCGGGGAGCTGTTTTTT.

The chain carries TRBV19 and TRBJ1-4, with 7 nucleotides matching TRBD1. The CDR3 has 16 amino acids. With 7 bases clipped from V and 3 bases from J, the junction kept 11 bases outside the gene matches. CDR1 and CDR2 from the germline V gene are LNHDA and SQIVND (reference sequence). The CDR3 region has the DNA TGTGCCAGTACCCGACAGGGACTAGGGTCTAATGAAAAACTGTTTTTT. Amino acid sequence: CASTRQGLGSNEKLFF.

The CDR3 loop is CASSPGEGFYGYTF. Written as DNA, the CDR3 is TGTGCCAGCAGCCCGGGGGAGGGGTTCTATGGCTACACCTTC. The chain has TRBV11-2 and TRBJ1-2, with a possible D match to TRBD1 (5 bases). The germline CDR1 and CDR2 sequences are SGHAT and FQNNGV. V dropped 5 bases and J dropped 4 bases, with 14 bases sitting between them. The CDR3 is 14 amino acids.

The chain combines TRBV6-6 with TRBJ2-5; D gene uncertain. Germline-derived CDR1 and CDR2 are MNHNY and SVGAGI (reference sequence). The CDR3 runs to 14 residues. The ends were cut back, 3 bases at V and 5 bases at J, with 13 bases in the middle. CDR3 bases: TGTGCCAGCAGTTATTGGCCCACGGGTGAGACCCAGTACTTC. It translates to CASSYWPTGETQYF.

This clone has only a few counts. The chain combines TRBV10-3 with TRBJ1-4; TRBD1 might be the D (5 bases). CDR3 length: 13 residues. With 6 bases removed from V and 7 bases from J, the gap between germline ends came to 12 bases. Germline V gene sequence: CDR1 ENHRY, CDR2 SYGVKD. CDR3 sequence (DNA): TGTGCCATCAGACGACAGCTAACTGAAAAACTGTTTTTT. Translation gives CAIRRQLTEKLFF.

CDR3 loop: CAWSGNRRVKKLFF. DNA of the CDR3: TGTGCCTGGAGTGGGAACCGAAGGGTGAAGAAACTGTTTTTT. The chain links TRBV30 to TRBJ1-4; D call uncertain. The germline V gene has CDR1 GTSNPN and CDR2 SVGIG (reference sequence). The CDR3 has 14 residues. V dropped 1 base and J dropped 11 bases, with 17 bases sitting between them.

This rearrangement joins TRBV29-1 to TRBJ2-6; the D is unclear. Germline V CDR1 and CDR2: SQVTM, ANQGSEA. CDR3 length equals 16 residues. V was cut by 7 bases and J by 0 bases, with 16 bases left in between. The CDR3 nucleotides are TGCAGCGCGCAAACGGACGTAAACTCTGGGGCCAACGTCCTGACTTTC. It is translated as CSAQTDVNSGANVLTF.

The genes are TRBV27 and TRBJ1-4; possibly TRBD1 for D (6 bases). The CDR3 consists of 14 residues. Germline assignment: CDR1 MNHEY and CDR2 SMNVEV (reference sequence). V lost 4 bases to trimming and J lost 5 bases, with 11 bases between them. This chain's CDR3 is CASSSGDGNEKLFF. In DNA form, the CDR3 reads TGTGCCAGCAGTTCAGGGGACGGAAATGAAAAACTGTTTTTT. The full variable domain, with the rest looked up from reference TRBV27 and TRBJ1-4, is EAQVTQNPRYLITVTGKKLTVTCSQNMNHEYMSWYRQDPGLGLRQIYYSMNVEVTDKGDVPEGYKVSRKEKRNFPLILESPSPNQTSLYFCASSSGDGNEKLFFGSGTQLSVL.